The text below deals with one T cell receptor beta chain. Its antigen specificity is not known. Base quality data are lacking; no much larger clone is found one base away. Measured from the cysteine to the phenylalanine, the CDR3 is 14 residues long. Only the CDR3 DNA stays, 42 bases, in frame from base 1. V has 1 base trimmed and J has 6 bases trimmed; junction bases matching no gene number 2. According to the germline V gene, CDR1 reads SQVTM and CDR2 reads ANQGSEA. This entry is derived from a study of T cell responses to AZD1222 COVID-19 vaccine (dated by TCRdb to the early 2020s). Looking at the study overall: AZD1222 recipients with second doses at about 4 weeks or about 12 weeks were pooled, because spike-specific TCR depth and breadth did not differ between schedules. TCR sequencing covered 230 to 250 trial participants: 200 to 210 given two doses of AZD1222 and approximately 26 given two doses of MenACWY control vaccine. Trial participants were enrolled into age subgroups of 18-55, 56-69 and 70-plus years, which contained about 150, 27 and 61 TCR-sequenced participants, respectively.

What the study reported, not specific to this receptor: Spike-specific TCR breadth and depth rose significantly after two AZD1222 doses compared with day 0 and with MenACWY recipients. Most participants were white British and females outnumbered males, and the authors suggested that clonal diversity may have been underestimated. Conclusions about previously exposed vaccinees are limited because only five to seven AZD1222 recipients were SARS-CoV-2 seropositive at baseline. Nearly half of unique spike-specific TCRs reportedly recognized epitopes outside regions mutated in the B.1.351 and B.1.1.7 variants. Vaccine-associated CD4 TCRs spanned the whole spike protein, with dominant responses in regions 160-218 and 743-854. Because no day 14 peak-response samples were available, the repertoires could be characterized only after the peak T cell response. The 56-69-year group was small, and its depth increase did not reach significance, likely because of low power.

The time point label, as the study defines it: baseline before first vaccination. Samples from vaccinated people were obtained from the UK trials COV001 and COV002, which included a single-blind randomized controlled phase 2/3 trial of AZD1222 (ChAdOx1 nCoV-19) in healthy adults. For TCRbeta chain sequencing, PBMC samples were collected from trial participants at day 0 and at day 28 after the second dose. The CDR3 regions of human TCRbeta chains were analyzed by immunosequencing. On the authors' methods: TCRs in the repertoires were matched against a reference library of SARS-CoV-2-specific TCRs that had been generated with the MIRA antigen-specificity platform. Breadth meant the fraction of unique TCRs that were SARS-CoV-2-associated, whereas depth meant the fraction of total T cells that were SARS-CoV-2-associated. Each spike-specific TCR was assigned to its reactive spike region and to a CD4 or CD8 class using the MIRA data. Log10-transformed breadth and depth values were compared by one-way ANOVA with Sidak's multiple comparisons tests. TCRdb took over this immuneACCESS table, retaining in-frame rearrangements with V and J assigned. Such tables are incomplete; in checked studies, under half of the missing clones stem from an unresolved V gene, and the remainder is unexplained. The DNA gave D and trimming, while V, J and clone size come from that table. For this sample there are 150,000 to 170,000 clones; roughly nine tenths appear just once. The ten largest account for less than 3.5% of the sample.

The input for sequencing was peripheral blood, taken on day 0 of AZD1222 vaccination. The sequence was collected from an adult in good health. The chain employs TRBV29-1 and TRBJ2-1, with 11 central nucleotides matching TRBD2. The CDR3 has the sequence CSVEGLAGGNEQFF. The DNA sequence reads TGCAGCGTTGAAGGCCTAGCGGGGGGCAATGAGCAGTTCTTC.